The sequence of this T cell receptor (beta chain) was determined in a study of TIL therapy for anti-PD-1-resistant metastatic lung cancer. At the level of the study: Tumors were harvested before any PD-1/PD-L1 blockade.

The libraries were made with immunoSEQ v3. Sequencing depth was about 2 million read pairs for survey level, roughly 4.5-6 million for deep. Assay: immunoSEQ multiplex PCR; the TCRdb copy retains only in-frame clones and omits some. This table has 55,000 or so clones, approximately 75% appearing once. Trimming removed 4 bases from V and 8 bases from J, with 11 bases in between. Per the germline V gene, CDR1 is SGHAT and CDR2 is FQNNGV. The CDR3 has 13 residues. Time point reported: pre-treatment sample, taken before nivolumab and TIL therapy. Material: blood, obtained at baseline. The clonotype originates from a person between 25 and 80 years old with non-small cell lung cancer. J is TRBJ1-4 and V is TRBV11-2, with TRBD1 as a possible D gene (5 bases). DNA for the CDR3: TGTGCCAGCAGCTCCAGGGTCGCCGAAAAACTGTTTTTT. Translation gives CASSSRVAEKLFF.